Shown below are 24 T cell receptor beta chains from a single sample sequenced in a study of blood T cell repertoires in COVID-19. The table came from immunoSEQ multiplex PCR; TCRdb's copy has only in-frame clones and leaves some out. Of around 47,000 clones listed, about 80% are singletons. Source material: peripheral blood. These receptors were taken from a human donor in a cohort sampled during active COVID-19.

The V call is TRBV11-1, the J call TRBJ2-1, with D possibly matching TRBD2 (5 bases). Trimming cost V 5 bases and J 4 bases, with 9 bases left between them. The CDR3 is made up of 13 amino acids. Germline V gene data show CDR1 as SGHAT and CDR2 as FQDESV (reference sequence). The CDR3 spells CASSRTFYNEQFF. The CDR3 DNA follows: TGTGCCAGCAGCCGGACTTTTTACAATGAGCAGTTCTTC.

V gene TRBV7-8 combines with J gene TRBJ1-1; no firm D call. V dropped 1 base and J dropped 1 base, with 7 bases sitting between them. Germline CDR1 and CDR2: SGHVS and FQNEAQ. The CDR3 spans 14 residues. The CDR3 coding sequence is TGTGCCAGCAGCTTAGGGGCACGGAACACTGAAGCTTTCTTT. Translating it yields CASSLGARNTEAFF.

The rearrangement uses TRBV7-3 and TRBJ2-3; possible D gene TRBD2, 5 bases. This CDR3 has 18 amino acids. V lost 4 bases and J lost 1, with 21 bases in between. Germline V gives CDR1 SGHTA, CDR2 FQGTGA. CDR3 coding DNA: TGTGCCAGCAGCTCGTTAAGGACCGGACTTTATGGCACAGATACGCAGTATTTT. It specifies CASSSLRTGLYGTDTQYF.

CDR3 loop: CAWSLHYSGTGPDTQYF. The CDR3 DNA sequence: TGTGCCTGGAGCCTCCACTACTCCGGGACAGGGCCCGATACGCAGTATTTT. The chain employs TRBV30 and TRBJ2-3; 9 bases line up with TRBD1. The CDR3 is made up of 17 amino acids. Germline CDR1 is GTSNPN and CDR2 is SVGIG (reference sequence). Trimming cost V 3 bases and J 6 bases; bases outside gene matches: 16. The complete variable domain, with remaining parts taken from reference TRBV30 and TRBJ2-3, reads SQTIHQWPATLVQPVGSPLSLECTVEGTSNPNLYWYRQAAGRGLQLLFYSVGIGQISSEVPQNLSASRPQDRQFILSSKKLLLSDSGFYLCAWSLHYSGTGPDTQYFGPGTRLTVL.

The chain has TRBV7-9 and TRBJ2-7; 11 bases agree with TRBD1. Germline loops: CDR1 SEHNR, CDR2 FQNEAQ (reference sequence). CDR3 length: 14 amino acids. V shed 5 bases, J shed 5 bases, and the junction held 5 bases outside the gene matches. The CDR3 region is CASSLDRGRDEQYF. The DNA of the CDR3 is TGTGCCAGCAGCCTGGACAGGGGGCGCGACGAGCAGTACTTC. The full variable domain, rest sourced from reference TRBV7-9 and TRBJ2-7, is DTGVSQNPRHKITKRGQNVTFRCDPISEHNRLYWYRQTLGQGPEFLTYFQNEAQLEKSRLLSDRFSAERPKGSFSTLEIQRTEQGDSAMYLCASSLDRGRDEQYFGPGTRLTVT.

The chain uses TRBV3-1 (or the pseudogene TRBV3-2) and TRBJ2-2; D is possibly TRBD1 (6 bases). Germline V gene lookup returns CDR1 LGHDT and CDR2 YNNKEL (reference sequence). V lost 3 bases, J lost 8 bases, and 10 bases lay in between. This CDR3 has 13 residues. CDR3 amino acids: CASSQLRGGELFF. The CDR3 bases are TGTGCCAGCAGCCAGCTTAGGGGGGGGGAGCTGTTTTTT.

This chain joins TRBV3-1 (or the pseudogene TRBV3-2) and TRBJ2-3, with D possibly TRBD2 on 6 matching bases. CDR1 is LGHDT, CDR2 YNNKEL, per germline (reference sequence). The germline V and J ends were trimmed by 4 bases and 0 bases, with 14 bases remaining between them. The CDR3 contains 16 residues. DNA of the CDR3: TGTGCCAGCAGCCGGCCCGGGAGTTCTAGCACAGATACGCAGTATTTT. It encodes CASSRPGSSSTDTQYF.

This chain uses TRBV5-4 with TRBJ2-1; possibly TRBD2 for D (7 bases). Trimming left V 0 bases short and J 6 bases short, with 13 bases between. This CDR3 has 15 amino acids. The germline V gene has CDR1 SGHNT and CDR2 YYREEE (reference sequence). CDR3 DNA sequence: TGTGCCAGCAGCTTGGGTGCGGGGGCCCCCAATGAGCAGTTCTTC. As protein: CASSLGAGAPNEQFF.

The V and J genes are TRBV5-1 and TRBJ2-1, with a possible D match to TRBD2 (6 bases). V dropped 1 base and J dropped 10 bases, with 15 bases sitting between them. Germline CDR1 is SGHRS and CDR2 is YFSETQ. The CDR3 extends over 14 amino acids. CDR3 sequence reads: CASSLLAQDTEQFF. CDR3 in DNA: TGCGCCAGCAGCTTGCTAGCGCAAGATACAGAGCAGTTCTTC.

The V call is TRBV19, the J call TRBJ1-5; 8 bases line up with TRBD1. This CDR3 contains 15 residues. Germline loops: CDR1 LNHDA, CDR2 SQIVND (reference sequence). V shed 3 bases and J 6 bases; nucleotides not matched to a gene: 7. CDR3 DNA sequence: TGTGCCAGTAGTATTAATCGACAGGGGATTCAGCCCCAGCATTTT. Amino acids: CASSINRQGIQPQHF.

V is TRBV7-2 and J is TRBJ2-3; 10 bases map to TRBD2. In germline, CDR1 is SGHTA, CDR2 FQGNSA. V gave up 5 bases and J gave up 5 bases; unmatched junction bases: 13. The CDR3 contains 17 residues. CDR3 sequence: CASSPSVAGGIGDTQYF. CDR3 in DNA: TGTGCCAGCAGCCCGTCGGTAGCGGGGGGCATCGGAGATACGCAGTATTTT.

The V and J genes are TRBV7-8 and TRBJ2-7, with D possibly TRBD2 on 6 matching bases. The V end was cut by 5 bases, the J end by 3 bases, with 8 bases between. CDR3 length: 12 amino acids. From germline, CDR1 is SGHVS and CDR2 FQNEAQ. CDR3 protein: CASSPGGYEQYF. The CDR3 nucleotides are TGTGCCAGCAGCCCCGGGGGCTACGAGCAGTACTTC.

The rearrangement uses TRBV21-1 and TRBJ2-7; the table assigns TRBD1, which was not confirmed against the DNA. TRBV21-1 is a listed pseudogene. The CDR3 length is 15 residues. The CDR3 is CASTRTGKSSYEQYV. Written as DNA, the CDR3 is TGTGCCAGCACCAGGACAGGGAAGAGTTCCTACGAGCAGTACGTC.

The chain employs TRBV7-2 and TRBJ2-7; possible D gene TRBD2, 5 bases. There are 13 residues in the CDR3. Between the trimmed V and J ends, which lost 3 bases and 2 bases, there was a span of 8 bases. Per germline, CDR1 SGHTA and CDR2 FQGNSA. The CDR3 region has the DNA TGTGCCAGCAGCTTCGGGAATACCTACGAGCAGTACTTC. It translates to CASSFGNTYEQYF. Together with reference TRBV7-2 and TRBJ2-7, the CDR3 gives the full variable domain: GAGVSQSPSNKVTEKGKDVELRCDPISGHTALYWYRQSLGQGLEFLIYFQGNSAPDKSGLPSDRFSAERTGGSVSTLTIQRTQQEDSAVYLCASSFGNTYEQYFGPGTRLTVT.

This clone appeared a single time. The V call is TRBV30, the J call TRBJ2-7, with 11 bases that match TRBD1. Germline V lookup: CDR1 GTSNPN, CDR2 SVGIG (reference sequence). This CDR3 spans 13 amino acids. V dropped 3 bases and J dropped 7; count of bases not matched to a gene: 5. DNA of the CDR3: TGTGCCTGGAGAGGACAGGGGGCGGGGGAGCAGTACTTC. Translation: CAWRGQGAGEQYF.

CDR3 DNA: TGTGCCAGCAGTTTATATCGGGGGGCTGAAGCTTTCTTT. Its protein product is CASSLYRGAEAFF. The rearrangement joins TRBV27 to TRBJ1-1; tentative D call: TRBD1 (5 bases). Germline V gene lookup returns CDR1 MNHEY and CDR2 SMNVEV (reference sequence). The CDR3 consists of 13 residues. The V and J ends lost 1 base and 6 bases respectively, with 9 bases between them.

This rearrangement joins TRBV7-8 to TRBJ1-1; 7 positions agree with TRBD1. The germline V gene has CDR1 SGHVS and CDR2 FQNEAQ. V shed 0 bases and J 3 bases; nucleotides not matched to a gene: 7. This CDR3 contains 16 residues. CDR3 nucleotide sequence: TGTGCCAGCAGCTTAGCCCAGGACAGGAGATACACTGAAGCTTTCTTT. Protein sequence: CASSLAQDRRYTEAFF.

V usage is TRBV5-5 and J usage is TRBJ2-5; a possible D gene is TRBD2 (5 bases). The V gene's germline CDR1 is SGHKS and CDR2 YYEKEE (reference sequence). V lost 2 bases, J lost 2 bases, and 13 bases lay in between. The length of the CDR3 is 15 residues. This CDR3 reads CASSFSFGVQETQYF. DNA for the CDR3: TGTGCCAGCAGCTTTTCGTTCGGGGTTCAAGAGACCCAGTACTTC. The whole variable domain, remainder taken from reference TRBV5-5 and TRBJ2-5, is DAGVTQSPTHLIKTRGQQVTLRCSPISGHKSVSWYQQVLGQGPQFIFQYYEKEERGRGNFPDRFSARQFPNYSSELNVNALLLGDSALYLCASSFSFGVQETQYFGPGTRLLVL.

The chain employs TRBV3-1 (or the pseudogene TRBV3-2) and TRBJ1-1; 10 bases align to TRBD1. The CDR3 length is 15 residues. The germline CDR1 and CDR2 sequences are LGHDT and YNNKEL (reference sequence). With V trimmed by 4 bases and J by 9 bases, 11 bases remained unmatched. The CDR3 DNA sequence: TGTGCCAGCAGCCCCACCCCCGGGACAGGGGACCAAGCTTTCTTT. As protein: CASSPTPGTGDQAFF.

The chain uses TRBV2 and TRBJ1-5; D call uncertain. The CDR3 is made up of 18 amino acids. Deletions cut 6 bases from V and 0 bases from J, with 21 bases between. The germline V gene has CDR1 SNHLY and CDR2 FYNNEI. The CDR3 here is CASSATTHDPYSNQPQHF. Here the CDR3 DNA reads TGTGCCAGCAGCGCTACTACCCATGATCCGTATAGCAATCAGCCCCAGCATTTT. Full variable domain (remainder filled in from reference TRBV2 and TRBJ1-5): EPEVTQTPSHQVTQMGQEVILRCVPISNHLYFYWYRQILGQKVEFLVSFYNNEISEKSEIFDDQFSVERPDGSNFTLKIRSTKLEDSAMYFCASSATTHDPYSNQPQHFGDGTRLSIL.

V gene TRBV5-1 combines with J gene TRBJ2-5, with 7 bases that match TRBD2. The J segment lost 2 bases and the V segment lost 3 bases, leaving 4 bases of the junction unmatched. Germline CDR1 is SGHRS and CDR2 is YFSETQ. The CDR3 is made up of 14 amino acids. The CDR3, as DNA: TGCGCCAGCAGCTATCGCGGGGGACAAGAGACCCAGTACTTC. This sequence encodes CASSYRGGQETQYF.

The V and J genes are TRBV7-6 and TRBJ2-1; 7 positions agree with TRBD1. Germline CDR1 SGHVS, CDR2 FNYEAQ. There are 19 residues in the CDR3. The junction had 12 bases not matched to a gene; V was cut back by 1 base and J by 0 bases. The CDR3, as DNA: TGTGCCAGCAGCTTAGGTGGACAGGATTTCCCTATCTCCTACAATGAGCAGTTCTTC. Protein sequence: CASSLGGQDFPISYNEQFF.

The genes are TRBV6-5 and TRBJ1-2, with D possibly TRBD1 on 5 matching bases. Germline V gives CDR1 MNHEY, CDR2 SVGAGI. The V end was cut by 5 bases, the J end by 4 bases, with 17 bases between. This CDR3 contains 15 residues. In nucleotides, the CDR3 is TGTGCCAGCAGTAGCGGGGGGGGACGGGCCTATGGCTACACCTTC. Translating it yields CASSSGGGRAYGYTF.

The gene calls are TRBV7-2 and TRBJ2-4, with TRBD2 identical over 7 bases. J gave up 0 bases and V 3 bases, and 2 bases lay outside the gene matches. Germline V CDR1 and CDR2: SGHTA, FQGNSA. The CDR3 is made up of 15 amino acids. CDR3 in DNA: TGTGCCAGCAGCTTCGGGGGGTTAGCCAAAAACATTCAGTACTTC. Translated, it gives CASSFGGLAKNIQYF.